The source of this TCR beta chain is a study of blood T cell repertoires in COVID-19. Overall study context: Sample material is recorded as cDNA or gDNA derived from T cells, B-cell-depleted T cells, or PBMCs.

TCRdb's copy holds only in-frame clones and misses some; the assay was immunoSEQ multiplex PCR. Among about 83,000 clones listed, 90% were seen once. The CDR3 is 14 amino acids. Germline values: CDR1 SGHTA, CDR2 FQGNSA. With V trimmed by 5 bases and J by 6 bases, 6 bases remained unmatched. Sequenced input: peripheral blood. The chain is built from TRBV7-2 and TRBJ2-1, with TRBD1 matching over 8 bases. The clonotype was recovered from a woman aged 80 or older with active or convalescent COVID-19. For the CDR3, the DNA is TGTGCCAGCAGCGCGAGGACAGGGTTCAATGAGCAGTTCTTC. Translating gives CASSARTGFNEQFF.